One and the same sample provided the 16 T cell receptor beta chains below, sequenced in a study of shared T cell receptors in the human thymus (dated by TCRdb to about 2021). The library was built by means of the immunoSEQ multiplex PCR assay. TCRdb stores this immuneACCESS table with in-frame sequences only. Part of the clones is absent; in the studies checked, under half of the shortfall reflects unresolved V genes, and no reason is known for the rest. The sample contains 500,000 to 750,000 clones, roughly 90% of them found a single time. The ten largest account for 0.0085% to 0.012% of the sample. These data were likewise used in another study, on human thymus T cells.

The sequenced sample was thymocytes. The receptors come from a boy in the first two years of life with a congenital heart defect. Donor details come from another sample of the same person, matched by shared clones.

This clone has only one observation. The chain combines TRBV29-1 with TRBJ1-1; D unresolved. The CDR3 runs 13 residues. Trimming took 0 bases from V and 1 from J, leaving 6 bases between them. Germline V gene data show CDR1 as SQVTM and CDR2 as ANQGSEA. DNA for the CDR3: TGCAGCGTTGAAGATCAAAAGAACACTGAAGCTTTCTTT. Protein: CSVEDQKNTEAFF.

The chain couples TRBV28 to TRBJ2-7; D remains unclear. V was clipped by 5 bases and J by 0 bases, with 5 bases between them. The V gene's germline CDR1 is MDHEN and CDR2 SYDVKM. This CDR3 is 12 amino acids long. CDR3 in amino acids: CASSVNSYEQYF. Written as DNA, the CDR3 is TGTGCCAGCAGTGTAAACTCCTACGAGCAGTACTTC.

V is TRBV7-9 and J is TRBJ2-1; D may be TRBD2 (6 bases). This CDR3 contains 16 residues. The germline V gene encodes CDR1 SEHNR and CDR2 FQNEAQ (reference sequence). V lost 2 bases and J lost 2, with 13 bases in between. For the CDR3, the DNA is TGTGCCAGCAGCTTAAGGGGTAGCGGTACCTACAATGAGCAGTTCTTC. Translation: CASSLRGSGTYNEQFF. Supplemented by reference TRBV7-9 and TRBJ2-1, the full variable domain reads DTGVSQNPRHKITKRGQNVTFRCDPISEHNRLYWYRQTLGQGPEFLTYFQNEAQLEKSRLLSDRFSAERPKGSFSTLEIQRTEQGDSAMYLCASSLRGSGTYNEQFFGPGTRLTVL.

This sequence joins TRBV4-2 and TRBJ2-2; TRBD1 might be the D (7 bases). V lost 0 bases to trimming and J lost 8 bases, with 16 bases between them. CDR1 and CDR2 from the germline V gene are LGHNA and YNFKEQ. This CDR3 contains 16 residues. CDR3 in amino acids: CASSQDTRDSGGELFF. CDR3 DNA: TGTGCCAGCAGCCAAGATACGCGGGACAGCGGTGGGGAGCTGTTTTTT.

CDR3 loop: CASSPESRGWTGELFF. The CDR3 nucleotides are TGTGCCAGCTCACCAGAGTCCAGGGGGTGGACCGGGGAGCTGTTTTTT. V is TRBV18 and J is TRBJ2-2; 7 bases align to TRBD1. The V segment lost 2 bases and the J segment 5 bases; nucleotides outside the gene matches: 8. CDR1 is KGHSH and CDR2 is LQKENI in the germline V gene. This CDR3 contains 16 residues. The entire variable domain, with the rest obtained from reference TRBV18 and TRBJ2-2, is as follows: NAGVMQNPRHLVRRRGQEARLRCSPMKGHSHVYWYRQLPEEGLKFMVYLQKENIIDESGMPKERFSAEFPKEGPSILRIQQVVRGDSAAYFCASSPESRGWTGELFFGEGSRLTVL.

This clone was detected only a few times. The rearrangement joins TRBV5-6 to TRBJ2-1; 7 bases agree with TRBD2. J was trimmed by 0 bases and V by 5 bases; bases with no gene match: 8. CDR3 length: 16 residues. CDR1 is SGHDT and CDR2 is YYEEEE in the germline V gene. For the CDR3, the DNA is TGTGCCAGCAGAAATTCTAGCGGAAGCTCCTACAATGAGCAGTTCTTC. It is translated as CASRNSSGSSYNEQFF.

J is TRBJ2-1 and V is TRBV11-2; 8 bases are a match to TRBD2. The V gene end was trimmed by 8 bases and the J gene end by 7 bases; junction bases not matched to a gene: 10. The CDR3 is 14 residues long. Germline V gives CDR1 SGHAT, CDR2 FQNNGV. CDR3: CASGPGGGLNEQFF. The CDR3 nucleotides read TGTGCCAGCGGACCCGGCGGGGGGTTAAATGAGCAGTTCTTC.

The chain carries TRBV10-3 and TRBJ2-7, with 9 bases matching TRBD2. The germline V gene encodes CDR1 ENHRY and CDR2 SYGVKD. This CDR3 comprises 14 residues. V trimming: 2 bases; J trimming: 7 bases; junction bases outside the gene matches: 6. The CDR3 region is CAISESLTSGEQYF. In DNA, the CDR3 is TGTGCCATCAGTGAGAGTCTTACTAGCGGGGAGCAGTACTTC.

This chain joins TRBV10-2 and TRBJ2-7; D not resolved. Germline CDR1 is WSHSY and CDR2 is SAAADI. Trimming stripped 3 bases from V and 4 bases from J, with 7 bases between. This CDR3 contains 12 residues. The DNA for the CDR3 is TGCGCCAGCAGTGACGCAGGATACGAGCAGTACTTC. Protein: CASSDAGYEQYF.

CDR3 loop: CASSSQRERGSGELFF. DNA for the CDR3: TGTGCCAGCAGCTCCCAGCGGGAGAGGGGTTCCGGGGAGCTGTTTTTT. The chain combines TRBV5-4 with TRBJ2-2; 8 bases align to TRBD2. The CDR3 covers 16 residues. V was pared by 3 bases and J by 6 bases, with 10 bases of the junction left unmatched. Germline-derived CDR1 and CDR2 are SGHNT and YYREEE (reference sequence).

J is TRBJ1-1 and V is TRBV30; weak D call: TRBD1 (5 bases). The V and J ends lost 4 bases and 4 bases respectively, with 13 bases between them. The germline V gene encodes CDR1 GTSNPN and CDR2 SVGIG (reference sequence). The CDR3 length is 13 residues. The DNA for the CDR3 is TGTGCCTGGATTTGCAGGGTCGGCACTGAAGCTTTCTTT. This gives the protein CAWICRVGTEAFF.

The chain links TRBV27 to TRBJ2-6, with 7 bases lining up with TRBD2. V shed 3 bases, J shed 0 bases, and the junction held 11 bases outside the gene matches. Germline-derived CDR1 and CDR2 are MNHEY and SMNVEV (reference sequence). The CDR3 covers 19 residues. The CDR3 loop is CASSFRGRGNISGANVLTF. DNA of the CDR3: TGTGCCAGCAGTTTCAGAGGGAGGGGCAATATCTCTGGGGCCAACGTCCTGACTTTC. Looking up the rest from reference TRBV27 and TRBJ2-6 gives the full variable domain: EAQVTQNPRYLITVTGKKLTVTCSQNMNHEYMSWYRQDPGLGLRQIYYSMNVEVTDKGDVPEGYKVSRKEKRNFPLILESPSPNQTSLYFCASSFRGRGNISGANVLTFGAGSRLTVL.

The chain links TRBV28 to TRBJ2-7; tentative D call: TRBD2 (5 bases). The CDR3 totals 16 residues. V was cut by 4 bases and J by 0 bases, with 16 bases left in between. CDR1 is MDHEN, CDR2 SYDVKM, per germline. The CDR3 sequence: CASSSFASGGSYEQYF. Written as DNA, the CDR3 is TGTGCCAGCAGTTCCTTTGCGAGCGGAGGCTCCTACGAGCAGTACTTC.

CDR3 protein: CASSPWRGGEQYF. The CDR3 region has the DNA TGTGCCAGCAGCCCCTGGAGGGGGGGCGAGCAGTACTTC. The gene calls are TRBV7-2 and TRBJ2-7, with a possible D match to TRBD2 (7 bases). The CDR3 extends over 13 amino acids. CDR1 is SGHTA and CDR2 is FQGNSA in the germline V gene. The V gene lost 5 bases and the J gene lost 6 bases, with 14 bases spanning the gap.

The rearrangement links TRBV4-2 to TRBJ2-1; 11 bases are shared with TRBD2. The V segment lost 4 bases and the J segment 6 bases; nucleotides outside the gene matches: 5. CDR3 length: 15 amino acids. Germline V gene lookup returns CDR1 LGHNA and CDR2 YNFKEQ. CDR3 in amino acids: CASSLTSGKGNEQFF. CDR3 nucleotides: TGTGCCAGCAGCCTGACTAGCGGGAAGGGCAATGAGCAGTTCTTC.

The chain carries TRBV4-3 and TRBJ2-7; the D gene is possibly TRBD2 (6 bases). The CDR3 runs to 17 residues. Trimming shortened V by 3 bases and J by 2 bases, and 20 bases separated the two germline ends. From germline, CDR1 is LGHNA and CDR2 YSLEER. DNA for the CDR3: TGCGCCAGCAGCCATAAAAGGGACGGGGGTGGAACCTACGAGCAGTACTTC. Encoded protein: CASSHKRDGGGTYEQYF.